This T cell receptor beta chain was found in a study of vaccination and CD4 T cells after COVID-19. The CDR3 extends over 15 amino acids. Germline CDR1 LNHNV, CDR2 YYDKDF (reference sequence). Trimming took 11 bases from V and 5 from J; bases not matched to a gene: 14. Sample treatment: approximately 11-day PBMC culture with coronavirus spike peptide pools or control peptides (ViraFEST assay). Peptide pools at about 9 ug/ml stimulated 2 million or so PBMCs per well with 10 IU/ml IL-2. At the Johns Hopkins FTIC core, DNA taken from cultured CD4+ T cells was sequenced by way of the Oncomine TCR Beta short-read assay. TCRdb processed the PCR reads anew with MiXCR; each CDR3 protein has one entry. The sample records about 26,000 distinct CDR3 sequences, about 40% being singletons. A remark on this clonotype: Its cognate antigen is unknown.

Input material: CD4+ T cells from blood, cultured in vitro. The source is a human donor who had recovered from COVID-19. The chain uses TRBV15 and TRBJ2-4; 8 bases are shared with TRBD2. The CDR3 loop is CAPPWTGGPQNIQYF. CDR3 nucleotide sequence: TGTGCCCCCCCGTGGACGGGAGGGCCCCAAAACATTCAGTACTTC. Drawing the rest from reference TRBV15 and TRBJ2-4, the complete variable domain is DAMVIQNPRYQVTQFGKPVTLSCSQTLNHNVMYWYQQKSSQAPKLLFHYYDKDFNNEADTPDNFQSRRPNTSFCFLDIRSPGLGDTAMYLCAPPWTGGPQNIQYFGAGTRLSVL.